This T cell receptor beta chain emerged from a study of CD8 T cells in ankylosing spondylitis. This CDR3 comprises 12 residues. Germline V gene data show CDR1 as DFQATT and CDR2 as SNEGSKA (reference sequence). V dropped 0 bases and J dropped 16 bases, with 16 bases sitting between them. Study-wide points: Certain motif variants had earlier appeared in reactive arthritis synovial fluid and blood.

Researchers built TCR beta libraries using quantitative 5'-RACE with molecular barcodes. TCRdb reanalysed the 5' RACE reads using MiXCR and keeps one entry per CDR3 protein. The sample includes 150,000 to 200,000 distinct CDR3 sequences, 15% to 20% seen only once; the top ten take approximately 7.6%. In its sample, this clonotype was seen many times. Its antigen is currently unknown. Sequencing input: blood, either unsorted or a sorted T cell fraction (not recorded which). The source is a male donor with ankylosing spondylitis or in good health (not recorded which). V usage is TRBV20-1 and J usage is TRBJ1-5, with D possibly TRBD1 on 6 matching bases. CDR3 nucleotides: TGCAGTGCTAGAGAGCAGGGGTTGCGTGAACATTTT. Amino acids: CSAREQGLREHF.